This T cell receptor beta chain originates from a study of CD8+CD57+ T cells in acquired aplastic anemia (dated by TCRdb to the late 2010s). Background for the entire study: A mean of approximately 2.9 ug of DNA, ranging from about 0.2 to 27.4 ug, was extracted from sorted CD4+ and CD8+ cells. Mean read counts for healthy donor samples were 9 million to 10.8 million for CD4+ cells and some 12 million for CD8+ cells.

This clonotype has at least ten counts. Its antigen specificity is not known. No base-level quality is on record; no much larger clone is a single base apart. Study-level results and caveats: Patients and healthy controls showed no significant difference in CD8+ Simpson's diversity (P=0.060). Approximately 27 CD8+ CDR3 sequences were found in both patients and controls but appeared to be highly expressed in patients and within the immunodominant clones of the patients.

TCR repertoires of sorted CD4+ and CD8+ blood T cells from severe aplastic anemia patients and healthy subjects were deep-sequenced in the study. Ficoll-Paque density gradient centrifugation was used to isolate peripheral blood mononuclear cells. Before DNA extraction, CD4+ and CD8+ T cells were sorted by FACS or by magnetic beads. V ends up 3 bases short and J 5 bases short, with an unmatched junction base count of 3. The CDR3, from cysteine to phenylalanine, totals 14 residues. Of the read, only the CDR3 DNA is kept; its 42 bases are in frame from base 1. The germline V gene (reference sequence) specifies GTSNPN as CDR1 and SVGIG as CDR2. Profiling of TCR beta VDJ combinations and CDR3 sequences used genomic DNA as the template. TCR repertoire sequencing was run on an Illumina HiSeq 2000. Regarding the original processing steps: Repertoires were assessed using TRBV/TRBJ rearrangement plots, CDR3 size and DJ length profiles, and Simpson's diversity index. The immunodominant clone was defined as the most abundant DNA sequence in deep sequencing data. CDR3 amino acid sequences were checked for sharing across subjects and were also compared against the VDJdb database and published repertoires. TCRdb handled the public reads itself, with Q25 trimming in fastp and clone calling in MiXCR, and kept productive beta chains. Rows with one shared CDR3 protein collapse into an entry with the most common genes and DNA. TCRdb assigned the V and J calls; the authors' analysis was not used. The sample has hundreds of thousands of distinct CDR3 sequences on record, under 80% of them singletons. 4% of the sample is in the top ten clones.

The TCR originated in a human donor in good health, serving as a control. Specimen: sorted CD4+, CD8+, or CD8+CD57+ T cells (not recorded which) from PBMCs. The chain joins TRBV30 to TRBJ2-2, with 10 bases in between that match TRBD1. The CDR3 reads CAWRPGQGTGELFF. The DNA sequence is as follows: TGTGCCTGGAGGCCGGGACAGGGGACCGGGGAGCTGTTTTTT.